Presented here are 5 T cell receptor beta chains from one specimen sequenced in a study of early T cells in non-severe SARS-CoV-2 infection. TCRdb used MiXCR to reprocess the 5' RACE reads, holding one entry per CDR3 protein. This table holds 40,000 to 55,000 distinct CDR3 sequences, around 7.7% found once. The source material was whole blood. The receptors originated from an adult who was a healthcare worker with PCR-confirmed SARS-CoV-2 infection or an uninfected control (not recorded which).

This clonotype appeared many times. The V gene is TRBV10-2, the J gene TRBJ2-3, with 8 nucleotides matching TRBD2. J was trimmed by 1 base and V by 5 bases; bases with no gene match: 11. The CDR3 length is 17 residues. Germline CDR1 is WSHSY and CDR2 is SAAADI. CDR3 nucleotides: TGCGCCAGCAGTCGAACTCCCAGCGGGGGACGCACAGATACGCAGTATTTT. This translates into CASSRTPSGGRTDTQYF.

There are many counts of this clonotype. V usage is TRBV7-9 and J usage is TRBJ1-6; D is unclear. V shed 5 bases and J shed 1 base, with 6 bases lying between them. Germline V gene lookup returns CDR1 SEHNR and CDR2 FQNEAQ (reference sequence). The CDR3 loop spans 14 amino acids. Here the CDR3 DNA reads TGTGCCAGCAGCCGCGATTCCTATAATTCACCCCTCCACTTT. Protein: CASSRDSYNSPLHF.

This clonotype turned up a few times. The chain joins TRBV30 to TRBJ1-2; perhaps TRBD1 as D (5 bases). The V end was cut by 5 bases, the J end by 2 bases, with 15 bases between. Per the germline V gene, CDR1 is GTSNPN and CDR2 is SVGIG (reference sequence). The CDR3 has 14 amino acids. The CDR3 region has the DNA TGTGCCTGGGCTAGGGAGTGGGGGAACTATGGCTACACCTTC. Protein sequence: CAWAREWGNYGYTF.

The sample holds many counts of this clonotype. The CDR3 sequence: CASSESQGAYNEQFF. The CDR3 region has the DNA TGCGCCAGCAGTGAGTCCCAGGGGGCCTACAATGAGCAGTTCTTC. V and J are TRBV10-2 and TRBJ2-1, with TRBD1 matching 7 bases. V trimming: 0 bases; J trimming: 2 bases; junction bases outside the gene matches: 1. Per germline, CDR1 WSHSY and CDR2 SAAADI. The CDR3 has 15 amino acids.

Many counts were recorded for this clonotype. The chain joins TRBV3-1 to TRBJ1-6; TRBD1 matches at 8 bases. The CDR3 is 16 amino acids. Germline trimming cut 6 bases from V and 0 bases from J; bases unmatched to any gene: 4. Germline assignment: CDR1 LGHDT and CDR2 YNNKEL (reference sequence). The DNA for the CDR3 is TGTGCCAGCAGGCCAACAGGGGGCTCCTATAATTCACCCCTCCACTTT. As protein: CASRPTGGSYNSPLHF. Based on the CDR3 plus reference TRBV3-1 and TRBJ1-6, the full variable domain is DTAVSQTPKYLVTQMGNDKSIKCEQNLGHDTMYWYKQDSKKFLKIMFSYNNKELIINETVPNRFSPKSPDKAHLNLHINSLELGDSAVYFCASRPTGGSYNSPLHFGNGTRLTVT.